The clone carrying this TCR beta chain was observed at least ten times. These data are taken from a study of low-dose radiotherapy and immunotherapy resistance in tumors. V lost 5 bases and J lost 2; bases outside the gene matches: 13. CDR3 length: 20 residues. Germline V gene lookup returns CDR1 SGHTA and CDR2 FQGTGA. Primers targeting TRAV and TRBV primed first-strand cDNA, covering alpha and beta chains. Using a constant-region primer together with a V-primer adapter, TCRs were subjected to 15 to 20 PCR cycles of amplification. TCRdb independently ran MiXCR on the reads; one entry per CDR3 protein. The sample yields about 84,000 distinct CDR3 sequences, about a sixth seen once. Described time point: after trial treatment. As for treatment: LDRT plus nivolumab, ipilimumab, low-dose cyclophosphamide and aspirin (RACIN trial).

The chain carries TRBV7-3 and TRBJ2-6, with TRBD1 matching over 12 bases. The receptor was derived from a male donor with prostate cancer. The starting material was PBMCs, obtained after low-dose radiotherapy plus immunotherapy. The CDR3 is CASSPRPGQGAGTGANVLTF. In DNA form, the CDR3 reads TGTGCCAGCAGCCCACGTCCGGGACAGGGGGCGGGAACTGGGGCCAACGTCCTGACTTTC.